A selection of T cell receptor beta chains follows, all from one sample in a study of liver allograft versus peripheral blood T cells. MiXCR was run by TCRdb on the reads, yielding one entry per CDR3 protein. The table shows thousands of distinct CDR3 sequences, with about 15% occurring only once. All receptors derive from a human patient who had a liver transplant. Some T cells may be graft donor cells. CDR3s include the opening cysteine and the closing phenylalanine or tryptophan. Fields, in order: CDR3 DNA, CDR3 protein, clone size, V gene, J gene, D gene. D genes are given only for firm matches. Not all rows give a size; the values are once, few, many and, for expanded clones, a class.

CDR3 DNA: TGTGCCACCAGCGGCGGGGCCTCCTACGAGCAGTACTTC
CDR3 protein: CATSGGASYEQYF
clone size: medium-sized
V gene: TRBV15
J gene: TRBJ2-7
D gene: .

CDR3 DNA: TGTGCCAGCAGCTTAGGAGGGACCGACCCCTACGAGCAGTACTTC
CDR3 protein: CASSLGGTDPYEQYF
clone size: .
V gene: TRBV7-9
J gene: TRBJ2-7
D gene: .

CDR3 DNA: TGTGCCAGCAGTCACGGGACAGGGGCTGAAAAACTGTTTTTT
CDR3 protein: CASSHGTGAEKLFF
clone size: once
V gene: TRBV24-1
J gene: TRBJ1-4
D gene: TRBD1

CDR3 DNA: TGTGCCAGCAGTTTAAATGAGGCCGGTTGGTGGGAGACCGGTGGCTACACCTTC
CDR3 protein: CASSLNEAGWWETGGYTF
clone size: medium-sized
V gene: TRBV28
J gene: TRBJ1-2
D gene: .

CDR3 DNA: TGCGCCAGCATGGCAGGGGCTGGGCAGCCCCAGCATTTT
CDR3 protein: CASMAGAGQPQHF
clone size: few
V gene: TRBV10-2
J gene: TRBJ1-5
D gene: .

CDR3 DNA: TGTGCCAGCACCCTCACCTCAGACTTGAACACTGAAGCTTTCTTT
CDR3 protein: CASTLTSDLNTEAFF
clone size: medium-sized
V gene: TRBV6-1
J gene: TRBJ1-1
D gene: .

CDR3 DNA: TGTGCCAGCGGGCGACAGATGAACACTGAAGCTTTCTTT
CDR3 protein: CASGRQMNTEAFF
clone size: .
V gene: TRBV7-6
J gene: TRBJ1-1
D gene: .

CDR3 DNA: TGTGCCAGCAGTTACGGACAGACAAATCAGCCCCAGCATTTT
CDR3 protein: CASSYGQTNQPQHF
clone size: medium-sized
V gene: TRBV27
J gene: TRBJ1-5
D gene: .

CDR3 DNA: TGTGCCAGCAGTTTAAGCGGGGTCAGCACAGATACGCAGTATTTT
CDR3 protein: CASSLSGVSTDTQYF
clone size: medium-sized
V gene: TRBV12-3/TRBV12-4
J gene: TRBJ2-3
D gene: TRBD2

CDR3 DNA: TGTGCCAGCAGCCCGAAGGTCGGTAATGAAAAACTGTTTTTT
CDR3 protein: CASSPKVGNEKLFF
clone size: few
V gene: TRBV7-2
J gene: TRBJ1-4
D gene: .

CDR3 DNA: TGCAGTGCTAGGGACAGGGGCGCAACTAATGAAAAACTGTTTTTT
CDR3 protein: CSARDRGATNEKLFF
clone size: medium-sized
V gene: TRBV20-1
J gene: TRBJ1-4
D gene: TRBD1

CDR3 DNA: TGTGCCACCACCCGGGACAGGGGATCCTACGAGCAGTACTTC
CDR3 protein: CATTRDRGSYEQYF
clone size: medium-sized
V gene: TRBV15
J gene: TRBJ2-7
D gene: TRBD1

CDR3 DNA: TGTGCCACCAAATCCTGGACAGGGGGCGACACAAAGACACCCCTCCACTTT
CDR3 protein: CATKSWTGGDTKTPLHF
clone size: medium-sized
V gene: TRBV6-2/TRBV6-3
J gene: TRBJ1-6
D gene: TRBD1

CDR3 DNA: TGTGCCACCAGCAGAGGGGACACCAGCACAGATACGCAGTATTTT
CDR3 protein: CATSRGDTSTDTQYF
clone size: medium-sized
V gene: TRBV15
J gene: TRBJ2-3
D gene: .

CDR3 DNA: TGTGCCAGCAGCATGGACAGGGGGAGTTCACCCCTCCACTTT
CDR3 protein: CASSMDRGSSPLHF
clone size: medium-sized
V gene: TRBV28
J gene: TRBJ1-6
D gene: TRBD1